Reported below is one T cell receptor (beta chain). Its antigen is as yet unknown. The method was immunoSEQ multiplex PCR; TCRdb's version includes in-frame clones alone and lacks a portion of them. The sample yields more than 6,000 clones, roughly 88% seen once. Repertoires were sampled repeatedly during chemoradiotherapy. This entry belongs to a study of chemoradiotherapy in HPV16-positive cancers. For the study at large: Candidate HPV-specific T-cell clones and common TCR motifs came from functional assays in a couple of HPV16-positive patients. Study observations and caveats: During treatment, candidate HPV-specific clones and E7-related motifs expanded in tumor.

Trimming removed 0 bases from V and 9 bases from J; junction bases left unmatched: 10. CDR1 and CDR2 (germline): SGHRS, YFSETQ. This CDR3 is built from 15 residues. This sequence was found in a human donor with HPV-associated anogenital cancer. The source material was tumor tissue, sampled from a patient who underwent chemoradiotherapy. V and J are TRBV5-1 and TRBJ1-1; the match to TRBD1 covers 8 bases. CDR3 DNA: TGCGCCAGCAGCTTGGCTACAGGGGGAGAGGGGCAAGCTTTCTTT. It is translated as CASSLATGGEGQAFF.